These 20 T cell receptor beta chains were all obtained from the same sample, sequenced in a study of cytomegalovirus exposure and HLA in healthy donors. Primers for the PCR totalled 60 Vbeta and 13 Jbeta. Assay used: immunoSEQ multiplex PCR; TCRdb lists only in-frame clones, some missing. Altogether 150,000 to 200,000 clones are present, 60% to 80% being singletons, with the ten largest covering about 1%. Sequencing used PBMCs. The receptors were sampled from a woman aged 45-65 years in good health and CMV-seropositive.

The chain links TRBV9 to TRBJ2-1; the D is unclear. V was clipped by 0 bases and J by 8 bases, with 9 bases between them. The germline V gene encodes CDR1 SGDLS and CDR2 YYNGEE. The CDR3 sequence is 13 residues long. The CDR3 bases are TGTGCCAGCAGCGTAGGTGCTGGAGATGAGCAGTTCTTC. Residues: CASSVGAGDEQFF.

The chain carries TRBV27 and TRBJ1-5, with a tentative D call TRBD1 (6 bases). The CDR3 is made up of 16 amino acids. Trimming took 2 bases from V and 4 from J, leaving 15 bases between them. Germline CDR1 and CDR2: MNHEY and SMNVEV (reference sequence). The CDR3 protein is CASSLNGDKRNQPQHF. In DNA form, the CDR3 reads TGTGCCAGCAGTTTAAACGGGGACAAGCGGAATCAGCCCCAGCATTTT.

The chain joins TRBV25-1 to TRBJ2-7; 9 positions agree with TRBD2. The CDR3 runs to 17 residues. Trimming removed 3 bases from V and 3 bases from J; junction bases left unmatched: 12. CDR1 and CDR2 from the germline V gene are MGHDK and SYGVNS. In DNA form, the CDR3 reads TGTGCCAGCAGTGAGCGATGGTCCGGGACTAGCTACTACGAGCAGTACTTC. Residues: CASSERWSGTSYYEQYF.

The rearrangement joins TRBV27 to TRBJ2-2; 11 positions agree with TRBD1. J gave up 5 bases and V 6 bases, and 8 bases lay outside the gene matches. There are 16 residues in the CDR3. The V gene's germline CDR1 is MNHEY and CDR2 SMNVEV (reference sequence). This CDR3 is CASRLIGTGGTGELFF. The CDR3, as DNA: TGTGCCAGCAGATTAATCGGGACAGGGGGGACCGGGGAGCTGTTTTTT.

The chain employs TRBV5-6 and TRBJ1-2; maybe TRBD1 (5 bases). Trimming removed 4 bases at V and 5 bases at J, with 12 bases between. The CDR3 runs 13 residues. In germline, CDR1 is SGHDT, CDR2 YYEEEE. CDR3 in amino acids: CASSSTGIYGYTF. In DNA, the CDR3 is TGTGCCAGCAGCAGTACAGGAATTTATGGCTACACCTTC.

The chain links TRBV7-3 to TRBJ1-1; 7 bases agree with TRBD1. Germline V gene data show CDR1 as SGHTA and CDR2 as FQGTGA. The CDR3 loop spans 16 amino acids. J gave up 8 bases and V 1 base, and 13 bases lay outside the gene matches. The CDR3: CASSLSRRGRQGEAFF. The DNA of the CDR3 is TGTGCCAGCAGCTTAAGTCGTAGGGGGAGACAGGGAGAAGCTTTCTTT.

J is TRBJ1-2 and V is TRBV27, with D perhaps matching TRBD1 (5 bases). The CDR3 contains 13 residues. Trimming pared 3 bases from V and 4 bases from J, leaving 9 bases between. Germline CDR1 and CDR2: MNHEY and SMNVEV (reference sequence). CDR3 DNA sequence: TGTGCCAGCAGTTTCAGGGCCAGCTATGGCTACACCTTC. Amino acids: CASSFRASYGYTF.

Written as DNA, the CDR3 is TGTGCCTGGAGTGTACCCCGGGTAAGTAGCAATCAGCCCCAGCATTTT. This gives the protein CAWSVPRVSSNQPQHF. This chain uses TRBV30 with TRBJ1-5; D ambiguous. Trimming pared 0 bases from V and 0 bases from J, leaving 12 bases between. Looked up from germline, CDR1 is GTSNPN and CDR2 is SVGIG (reference sequence). This CDR3 region has 16 residues.

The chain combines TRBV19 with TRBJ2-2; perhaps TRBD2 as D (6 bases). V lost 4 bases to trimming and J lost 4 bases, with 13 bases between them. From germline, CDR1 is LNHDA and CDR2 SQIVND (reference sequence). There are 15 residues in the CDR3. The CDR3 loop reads CASSSWGDGTGELFF. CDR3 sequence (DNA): TGTGCCAGTAGTAGTTGGGGGGACGGCACCGGGGAGCTGTTTTTT.

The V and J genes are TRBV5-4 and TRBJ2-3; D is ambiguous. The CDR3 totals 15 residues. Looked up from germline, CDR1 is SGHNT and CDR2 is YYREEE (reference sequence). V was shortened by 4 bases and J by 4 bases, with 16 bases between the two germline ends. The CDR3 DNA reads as TGTGCCAGCAGCCGAGGCCTTACGATCGCAGATACGCAGTATTTT. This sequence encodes CASSRGLTIADTQYF.

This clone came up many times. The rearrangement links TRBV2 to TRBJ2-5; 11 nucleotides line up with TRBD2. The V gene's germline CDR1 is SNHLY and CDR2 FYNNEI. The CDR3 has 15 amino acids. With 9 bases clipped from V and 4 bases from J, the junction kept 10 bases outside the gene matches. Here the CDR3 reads CARTSGVYSRETQYF. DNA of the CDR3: TGTGCCAGGACTAGCGGGGTCTATTCGCGAGAGACCCAGTACTTC.

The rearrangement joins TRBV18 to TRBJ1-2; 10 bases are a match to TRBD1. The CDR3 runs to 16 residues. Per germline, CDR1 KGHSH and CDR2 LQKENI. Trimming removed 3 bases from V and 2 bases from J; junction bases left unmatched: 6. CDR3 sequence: CASSPDEGQGNYGYTF. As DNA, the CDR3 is TGTGCCAGCTCACCGGATGAGGGACAGGGGAACTATGGCTACACCTTC.

CDR3 DNA sequence: TGTGCCAGCAGTTACCGGACAGGCCAAGAGACCCAGTACTTC. Translated, it gives CASSYRTGQETQYF. The rearrangement links TRBV6-5 to TRBJ2-5, with 7 bases that match TRBD1. The CDR3 contains 14 residues. CDR1 and CDR2 (germline): MNHEY, SVGAGI. The ends lost 2 bases at V and 1 base at J; junction bases unmatched: 1.

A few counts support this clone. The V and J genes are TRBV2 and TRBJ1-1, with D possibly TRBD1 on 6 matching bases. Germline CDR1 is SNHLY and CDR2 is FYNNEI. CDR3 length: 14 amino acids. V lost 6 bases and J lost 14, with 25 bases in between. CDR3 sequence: CASRLGGGELNPFF. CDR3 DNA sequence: TGTGCCAGCAGGCTAGGGGGGGGAGAACTGAACCCATTCTTT.

CDR3 loop: CASSTGQGEETQYF. The CDR3 region has the DNA TGTGCCAGCAGTACGGGACAGGGGGAAGAGACCCAGTACTTC. The V gene is TRBV28, the J gene TRBJ2-5; 11 bases agree with TRBD1. The length of the CDR3 is 14 residues. Germline V CDR1 and CDR2: MDHEN, SYDVKM. V trimming: 5 bases; J trimming: 3 bases; junction bases outside the gene matches: 2.

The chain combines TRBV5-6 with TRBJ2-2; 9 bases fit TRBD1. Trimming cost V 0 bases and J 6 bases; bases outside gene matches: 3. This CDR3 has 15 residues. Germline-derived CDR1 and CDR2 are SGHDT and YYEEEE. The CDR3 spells CASSLGDRDAGELFF. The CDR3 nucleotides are TGTGCCAGCAGCTTGGGGGACAGGGATGCCGGGGAGCTGTTTTTT. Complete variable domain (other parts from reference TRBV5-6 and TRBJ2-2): DAGVTQSPTHLIKTRGQQVTLRCSPKSGHDTVSWYQQALGQGPQFIFQYYEEEERQRGNFPDRFSGHQFPNYSSELNVNALLLGDSALYLCASSLGDRDAGELFFGEGSRLTVL.

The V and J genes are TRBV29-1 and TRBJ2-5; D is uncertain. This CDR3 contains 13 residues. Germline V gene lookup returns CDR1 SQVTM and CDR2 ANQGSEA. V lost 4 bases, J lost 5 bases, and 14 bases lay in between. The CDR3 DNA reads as TGCAGCGTTGCCCCTACGCCCGCGGAGACCCAGTACTTC. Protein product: CSVAPTPAETQYF. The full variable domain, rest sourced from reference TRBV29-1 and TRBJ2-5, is SAVISQKPSRDICQRGTSLTIQCQVDSQVTMMFWYRQQPGQSLTLIATANQGSEATYESGFVIDKFPISRPNLTFSTLTVSNMSPEDSSIYLCSVAPTPAETQYFGPGTRLLVL.

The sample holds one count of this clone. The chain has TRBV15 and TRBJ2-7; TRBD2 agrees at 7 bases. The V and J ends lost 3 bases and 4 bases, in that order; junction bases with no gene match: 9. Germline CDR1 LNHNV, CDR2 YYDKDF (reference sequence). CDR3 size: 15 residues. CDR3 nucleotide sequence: TGTGCCACCAGCAGCCGGGCAGGGAGGGGATACGAGCAGTACTTC. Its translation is CATSSRAGRGYEQYF.

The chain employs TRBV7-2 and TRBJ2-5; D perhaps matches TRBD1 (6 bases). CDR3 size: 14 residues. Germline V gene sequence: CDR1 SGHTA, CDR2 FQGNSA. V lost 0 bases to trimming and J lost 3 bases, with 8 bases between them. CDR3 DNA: TGTGCCAGCAGCTTAGCGTACAGGGAAGAGACCCAGTACTTC. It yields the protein CASSLAYREETQYF. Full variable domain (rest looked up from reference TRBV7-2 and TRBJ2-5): GAGVSQSPSNKVTEKGKDVELRCDPISGHTALYWYRQSLGQGLEFLIYFQGNSAPDKSGLPSDRFSAERTGGSVSTLTIQRTQQEDSAVYLCASSLAYREETQYFGPGTRLLVL.

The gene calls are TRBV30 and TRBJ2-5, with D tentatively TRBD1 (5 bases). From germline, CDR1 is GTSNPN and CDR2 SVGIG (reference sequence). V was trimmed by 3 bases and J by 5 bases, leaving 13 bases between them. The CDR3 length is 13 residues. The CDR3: CAWRRQGTETQYF. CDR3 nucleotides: TGTGCCTGGAGGCGGCAGGGAACTGAGACCCAGTACTTC.